This T cell receptor (beta chain) is from a study of regulatory T cells in long-lasting Graves disease. Study context: Persistent Graves' disease meant over 5 years of antithyroid drugs with positive TSH receptor antibodies. Whole-study findings and limits: Persistent Graves' cases showed lower TCR diversity than newly diagnosed cases. New patients shared 970 or so public clonotypes, and persistent patients shared more, with 2,500 to 3,000.

The junction had 7 bases not matched to a gene; V was cut back by 5 bases and J by 5 bases. This CDR3 has 15 amino acids. Germline CDR1 SGHAT, CDR2 FQNNGV. With iRepertoire HTBI primers and Arm-PCR of CDR3 regions, TCR beta libraries were built. TCRdb re-derived calls from the multiplex PCR reads in MiXCR, one entry per CDR3 protein. The table lists some 370,000 distinct CDR3 sequences, less than 25% of them singletons, with less than 25% in the top ten. Time point specified: persistent/refractory GD, antithyroid drugs over 5 years with positive TRAb. The TCR library was prepared using RNA isolated from PBMCs. Graves' disease diagnoses followed American Thyroid Association guidelines. This clonotype was detected ten times or more. The antigen is unknown.

The sequence was obtained from a female donor with Graves disease. The V and J genes are TRBV11-2 and TRBJ2-5; 11 positions agree with TRBD2. The sample in question was peripheral blood mononuclear cells (PBMCs), obtained when the disease was refractory, from a patient treated with antithyroid drugs. CDR3 DNA: TGTGCCAGCAGCATATACACTAGCGGGAGTGAGACCCAGTACTTC. The encoded protein is CASSIYTSGSETQYF.